The sequence of this TCR beta chain was determined in a study of cytomegalovirus exposure and HLA in healthy donors. Broader study findings: Available immune exposure information covered CMV serostatus only. Further analysis, carried out later, found HLA-associated TCR beta chains more clonally expanded than equally common other chains.

Germline CDR1 SGHTA, CDR2 FQGTGA. The V gene lost 1 base and the J gene lost 3 bases, with 6 bases spanning the gap. This CDR3 spans 13 amino acids. A word on this clone: Its antigen is not known.

PCR involved 60 Vbeta and 13 Jbeta primers. Data came from immunoSEQ multiplex PCR; TCRdb stores just in-frame clones and leaves some out. In all, the sample yields about 150,000 clones. Sequenced material: PBMCs. The source of this sequence is a woman between 45 and 65 years old in good health and CMV-seronegative. The chain has TRBV7-3 and TRBJ1-1; D is undetermined. CDR3 nucleotide sequence: TGTGCCAGCAGCTTAAACAGAGACACTGAAGCTTTCTTT. Its translation is CASSLNRDTEAFF.